This T cell receptor (beta chain) was documented in a study of blood T cell repertoires in COVID-19. The CDR3 runs 17 residues. Trimming cost V 0 bases and J 4 bases; bases outside gene matches: 7. Germline assignment: CDR1 SGHAT and CDR2 FQNNGV. Sequencing was performed with immunoSEQ multiplex PCR; in TCRdb, only in-frame clones are kept and a portion is missing. The sample shows fewer than 250,000 clones, roughly four fifths of them seen only once. V is TRBV11-2 and J is TRBJ1-2; 11 bases agree with TRBD1. The sequence was collected from a man between 60 and 75 years old who had recovered from COVID-19. Sequencing was done on a sample of PBMCs or T cells enriched from blood (not recorded which). CDR3 sequence (DNA): TGTGCCAGCAGCTTAGATGGTGGACAGGGGGCGTTCTATGGCTACACCTTC. Translation: CASSLDGGQGAFYGYTF.